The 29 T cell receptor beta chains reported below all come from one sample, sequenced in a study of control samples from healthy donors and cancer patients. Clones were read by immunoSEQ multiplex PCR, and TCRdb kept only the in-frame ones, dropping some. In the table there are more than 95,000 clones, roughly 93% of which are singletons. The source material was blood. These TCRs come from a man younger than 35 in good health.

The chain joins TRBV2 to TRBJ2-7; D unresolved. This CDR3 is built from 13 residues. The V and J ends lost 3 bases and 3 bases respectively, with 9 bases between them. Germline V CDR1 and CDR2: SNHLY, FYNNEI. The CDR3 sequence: CASSDGVNYEQYF. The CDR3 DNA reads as TGTGCCAGCAGTGATGGGGTCAACTACGAGCAGTACTTC.

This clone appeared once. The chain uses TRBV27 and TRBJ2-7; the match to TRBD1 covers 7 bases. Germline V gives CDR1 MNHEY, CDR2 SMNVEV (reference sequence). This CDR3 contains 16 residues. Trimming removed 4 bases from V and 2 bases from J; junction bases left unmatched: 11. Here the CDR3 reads CASSSRTGRTTYEQYF. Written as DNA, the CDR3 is TGTGCCAGCAGTTCTCGGACAGGTCGGACAACCTACGAGCAGTACTTC.

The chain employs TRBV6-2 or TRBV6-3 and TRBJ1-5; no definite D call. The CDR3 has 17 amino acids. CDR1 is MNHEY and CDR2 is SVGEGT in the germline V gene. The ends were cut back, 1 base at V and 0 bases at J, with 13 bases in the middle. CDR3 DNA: TGTGCCAGCAGTTACTTTCCGGGCCAATTTAGCAATCAGCCCCAGCATTTT. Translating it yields CASSYFPGQFSNQPQHF.

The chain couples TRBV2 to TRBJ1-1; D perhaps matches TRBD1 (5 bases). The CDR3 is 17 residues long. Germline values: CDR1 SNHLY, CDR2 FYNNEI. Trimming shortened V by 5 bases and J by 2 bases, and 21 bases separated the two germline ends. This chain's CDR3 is CASSTTLPGLHNTEAFF. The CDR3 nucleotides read TGTGCCAGCAGTACGACCTTACCGGGACTGCACAACACTGAAGCTTTCTTT.

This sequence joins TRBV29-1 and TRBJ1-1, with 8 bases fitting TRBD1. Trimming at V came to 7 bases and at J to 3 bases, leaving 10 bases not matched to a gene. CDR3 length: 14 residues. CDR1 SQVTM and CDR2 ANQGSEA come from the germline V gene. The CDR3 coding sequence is TGCAGCGCCCCGACAGGGGTCCGGGACACTGAAGCTTTCTTT. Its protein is CSAPTGVRDTEAFF.

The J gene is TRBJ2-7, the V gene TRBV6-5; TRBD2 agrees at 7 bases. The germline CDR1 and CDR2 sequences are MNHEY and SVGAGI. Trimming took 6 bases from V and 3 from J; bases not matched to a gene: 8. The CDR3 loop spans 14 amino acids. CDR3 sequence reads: CASRGGGSLYEQYF. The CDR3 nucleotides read TGTGCCAGCAGGGGGGGAGGGTCGCTCTACGAGCAGTACTTC.

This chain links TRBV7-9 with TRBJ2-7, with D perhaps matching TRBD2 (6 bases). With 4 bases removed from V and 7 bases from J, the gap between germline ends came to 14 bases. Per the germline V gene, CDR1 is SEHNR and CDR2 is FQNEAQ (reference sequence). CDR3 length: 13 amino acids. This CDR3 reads CASSSGLREEQYF. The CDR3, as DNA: TGTGCCAGCAGCTCAGGGTTGCGGGAAGAGCAGTACTTC.

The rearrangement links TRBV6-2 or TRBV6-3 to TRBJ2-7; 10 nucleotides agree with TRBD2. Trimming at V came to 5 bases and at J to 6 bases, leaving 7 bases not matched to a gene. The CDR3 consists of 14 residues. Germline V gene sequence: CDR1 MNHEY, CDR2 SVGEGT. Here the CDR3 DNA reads TGTGCCAGCAGTAGGCTAGCGGGAGAGGGCGAGCAGTACTTC. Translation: CASSRLAGEGEQYF.

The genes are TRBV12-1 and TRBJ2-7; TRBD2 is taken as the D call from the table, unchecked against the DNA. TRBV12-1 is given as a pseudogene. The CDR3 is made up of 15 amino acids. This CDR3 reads CASSFFDSGDGEQYF. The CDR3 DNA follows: TGTGCCAGCAGCTTCTTCGATAGCGGGGACGGGGAGCAGTACTTC.

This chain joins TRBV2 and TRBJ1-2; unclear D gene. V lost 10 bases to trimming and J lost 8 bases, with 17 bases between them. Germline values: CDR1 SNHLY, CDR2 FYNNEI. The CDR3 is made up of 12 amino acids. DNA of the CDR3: TGTGCCAACGAGAAGGGTTTACGCGGCTACACCTTC. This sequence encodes CANEKGLRGYTF.

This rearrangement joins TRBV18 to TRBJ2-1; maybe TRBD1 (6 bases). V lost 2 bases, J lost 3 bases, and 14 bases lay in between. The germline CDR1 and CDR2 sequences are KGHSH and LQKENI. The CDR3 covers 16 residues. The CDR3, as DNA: TGTGCCAGCTCACCAGTGACAGGCGCCGTCTACAATGAGCAGTTCTTC. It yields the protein CASSPVTGAVYNEQFF.

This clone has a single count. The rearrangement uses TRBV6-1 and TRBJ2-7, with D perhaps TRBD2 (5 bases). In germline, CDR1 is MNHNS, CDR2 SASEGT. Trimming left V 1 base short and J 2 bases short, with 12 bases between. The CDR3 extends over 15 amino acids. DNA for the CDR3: TGTGCCAGCAGTGAAGGGATATGGGAGACCTACGAGCAGTACTTC. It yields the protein CASSEGIWETYEQYF.

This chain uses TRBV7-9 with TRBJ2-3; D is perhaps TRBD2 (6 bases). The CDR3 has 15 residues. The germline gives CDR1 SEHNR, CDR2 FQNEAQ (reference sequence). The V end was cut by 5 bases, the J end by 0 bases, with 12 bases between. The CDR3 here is CASSPAGTSTDTQYF. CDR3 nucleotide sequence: TGTGCCAGCAGCCCGGCCGGGACTAGCACAGATACGCAGTATTTT.

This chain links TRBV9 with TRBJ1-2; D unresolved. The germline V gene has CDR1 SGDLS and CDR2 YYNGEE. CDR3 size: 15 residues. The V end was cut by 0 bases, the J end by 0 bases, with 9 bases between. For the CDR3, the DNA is TGTGCCAGCAGCGTAGGGTTGAGTGCTAACTATGGCTACACCTTC. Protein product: CASSVGLSANYGYTF. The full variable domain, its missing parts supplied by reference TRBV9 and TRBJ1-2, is DSGVTQTPKHLITATGQRVTLRCSPRSGDLSVYWYQQSLDQGLQFLIQYYNGEERAKGNILERFSAQQFPDLHSELNLSSLELGDSALYFCASSVGLSANYGYTFGSGTRLTVV.

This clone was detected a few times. In DNA form, the CDR3 reads TGTGCCTGGAGTGTCCCAGGGGACACTGAAGCTTTCTTT. This translates into CAWSVPGDTEAFF. This chain connects TRBV30 to TRBJ1-1, with a weak D call TRBD1 (6 bases). V was pared by 0 bases and J by 3 bases, with 8 bases between. The CDR3 spans 13 residues. The germline V gene has CDR1 GTSNPN and CDR2 SVGIG (reference sequence). Complete variable domain (other parts from reference TRBV30 and TRBJ1-1): SQTIHQWPATLVQPVGSPLSLECTVEGTSNPNLYWYRQAAGRGLQLLFYSVGIGQISSEVPQNLSASRPQDRQFILSSKKLLLSDSGFYLCAWSVPGDTEAFFGQGTRLTVV.

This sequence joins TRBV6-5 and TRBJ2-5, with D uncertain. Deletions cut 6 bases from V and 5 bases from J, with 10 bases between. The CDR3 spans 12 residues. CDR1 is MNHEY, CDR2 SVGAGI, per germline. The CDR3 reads CASSLSLETQYF. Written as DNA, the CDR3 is TGTGCCAGCAGCCTCTCCCTGGAGACCCAGTACTTC.

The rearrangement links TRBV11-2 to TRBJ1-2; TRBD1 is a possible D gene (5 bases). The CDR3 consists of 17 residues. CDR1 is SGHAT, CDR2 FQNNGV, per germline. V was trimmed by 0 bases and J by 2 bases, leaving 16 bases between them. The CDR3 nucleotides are TGTGCCAGCAGCTTAGATCTATTCAGGGCAGGAAACTATGGCTACACCTTC. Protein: CASSLDLFRAGNYGYTF.

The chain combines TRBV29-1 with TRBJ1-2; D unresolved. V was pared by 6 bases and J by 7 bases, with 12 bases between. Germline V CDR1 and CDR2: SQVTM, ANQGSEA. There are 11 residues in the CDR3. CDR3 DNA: TGCAGCGTGCCGGCGTCTGGTGGCTACACCTTC. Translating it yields CSVPASGGYTF. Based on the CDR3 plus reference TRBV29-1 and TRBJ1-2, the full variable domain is SAVISQKPSRDICQRGTSLTIQCQVDSQVTMMFWYRQQPGQSLTLIATANQGSEATYESGFVIDKFPISRPNLTFSTLTVSNMSPEDSSIYLCSVPASGGYTFGSGTRLTVV.

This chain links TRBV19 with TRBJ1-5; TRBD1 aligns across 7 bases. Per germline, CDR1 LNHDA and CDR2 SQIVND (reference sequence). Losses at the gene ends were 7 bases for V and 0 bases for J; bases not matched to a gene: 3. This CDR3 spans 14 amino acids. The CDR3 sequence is CASNTGDSNQPQHF. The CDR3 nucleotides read TGTGCCAGTAATACAGGGGATAGCAATCAGCCCCAGCATTTT.

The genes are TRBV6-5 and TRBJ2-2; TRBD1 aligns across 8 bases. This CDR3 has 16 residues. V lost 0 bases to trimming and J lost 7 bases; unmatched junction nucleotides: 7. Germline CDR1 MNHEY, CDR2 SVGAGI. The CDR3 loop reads CASSYSAGGADGELFF. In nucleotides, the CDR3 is TGTGCCAGCAGTTACTCGGCAGGGGGCGCCGACGGGGAGCTGTTTTTT.

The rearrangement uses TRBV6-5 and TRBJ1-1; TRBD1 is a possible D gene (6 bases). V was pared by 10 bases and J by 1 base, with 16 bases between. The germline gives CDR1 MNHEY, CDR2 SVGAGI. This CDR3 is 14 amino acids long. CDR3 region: CATREGDPNTEAFF. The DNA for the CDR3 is TGTGCCACCAGAGAGGGGGACCCGAACACTGAAGCTTTCTTT.

This CDR3 reads CASSSAPGGGSYSNQPQHF. The CDR3 DNA follows: TGTGCCAGCAGTTCCGCCCCCGGGGGGGGGAGTTATAGCAATCAGCCCCAGCATTTT. V is TRBV28 and J is TRBJ1-5; perhaps TRBD1 as D (5 bases). The CDR3 has 19 amino acids. The germline V gene encodes CDR1 MDHEN and CDR2 SYDVKM. V gave up 4 bases and J gave up 0 bases, with 22 bases separating them.

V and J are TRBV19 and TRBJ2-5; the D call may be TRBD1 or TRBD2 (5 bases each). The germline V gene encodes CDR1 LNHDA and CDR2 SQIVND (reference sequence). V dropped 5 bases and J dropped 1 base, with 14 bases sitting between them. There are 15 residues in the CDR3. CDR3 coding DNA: TGTGCCAGTAGTCTTCAATGGGGGTCCCAAGAGACCCAGTACTTC. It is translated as CASSLQWGSQETQYF.

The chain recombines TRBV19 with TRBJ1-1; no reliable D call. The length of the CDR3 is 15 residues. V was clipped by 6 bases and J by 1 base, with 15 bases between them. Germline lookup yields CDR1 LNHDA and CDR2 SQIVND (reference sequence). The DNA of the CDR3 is TGTGCCAGTAGGCGAAACTCCCTTTGGAACACTGAAGCTTTCTTT. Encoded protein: CASRRNSLWNTEAFF. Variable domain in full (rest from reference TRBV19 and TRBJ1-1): DGGITQSPKYLFRKEGQNVTLSCEQNLNHDAMYWYRQDPGQGLRLIYYSQIVNDFQKGDIAEGYSVSREKKESFPLTVTSAQKNPTAFYLCASRRNSLWNTEAFFGQGTRLTVV.

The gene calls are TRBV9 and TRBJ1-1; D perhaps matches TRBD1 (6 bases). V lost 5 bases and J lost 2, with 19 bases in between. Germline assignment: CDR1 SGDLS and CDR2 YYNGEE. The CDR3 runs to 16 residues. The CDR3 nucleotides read TGTGCCAGCAGGGACCACCCGGCAGGGGAAAACACTGAAGCTTTCTTT. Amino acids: CASRDHPAGENTEAFF.

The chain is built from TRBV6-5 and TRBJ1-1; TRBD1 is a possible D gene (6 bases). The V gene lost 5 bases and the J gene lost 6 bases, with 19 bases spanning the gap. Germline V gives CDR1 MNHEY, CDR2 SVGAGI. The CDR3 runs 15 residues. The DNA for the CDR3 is TGTGCCAGCAGTCAATACCTACAGGGAGGGGCTGAAGCTTTCTTT. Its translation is CASSQYLQGGAEAFF.

CDR3: CASSLVGVLDEQYF. The CDR3 DNA follows: TGCGCCAGCAGCTTGGTCGGGGTACTGGACGAGCAGTACTTC. V gene TRBV5-1 combines with J gene TRBJ2-7; D possibly corresponds to TRBD2 (5 bases). Trimming shortened V by 0 bases and J by 5 bases, and 12 bases separated the two germline ends. Germline assignment: CDR1 SGHRS and CDR2 YFSETQ. CDR3 size: 14 residues.

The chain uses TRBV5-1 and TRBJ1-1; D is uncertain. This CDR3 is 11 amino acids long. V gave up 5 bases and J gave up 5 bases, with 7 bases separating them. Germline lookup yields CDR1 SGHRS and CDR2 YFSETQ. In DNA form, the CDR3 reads TGCGCCAGCAGATGGAAAACTGAAGCTTTCTTT. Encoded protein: CASRWKTEAFF.

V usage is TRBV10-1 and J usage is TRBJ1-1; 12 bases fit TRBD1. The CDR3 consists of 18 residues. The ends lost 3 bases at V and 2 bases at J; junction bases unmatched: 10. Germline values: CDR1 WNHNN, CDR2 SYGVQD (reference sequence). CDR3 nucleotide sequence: TGCGCCAGCAGTGATCCGGGACAGGGGGCCTCTATTAACACTGAAGCTTTCTTT. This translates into CASSDPGQGASINTEAFF.